The clone carrying this TCR beta chain has only a few counts. Its antigen is not identified. The data were taken from a study of naive and memory T cell subsets. Study conclusions and caveats: Naive repertoires, especially CD8, held a few larger clonotypes, possibly memory cells re-expressing CD45RA.

The beta constant-region primer was an equimolar mix of two oligonucleotides covering TRBC1 and TRBC2. Ligated cDNA was amplified by four rounds of PCR with nested alpha and beta constant-region primers and SP2. TCRdb analysed the UMI-ligation and nested PCR reads with MiXCR anew, one entry per CDR3 protein. Counted here are more than 120,000 distinct CDR3 sequences, more than 15% occurring once; the ten biggest clones make up about 0.57%. The CDR3 loop spans 12 amino acids. Trimming cost V 2 bases and J 5 bases, with 6 bases left between them. Germline V gene sequence: CDR1 SGHRS, CDR2 YFSETQ. Overnight CMV lysate stimulation of fresh PBMCs defined donor CMV status by CD4+ IFNgamma.

The sample was naive CD8+ T cells from blood. This TCR was recovered from a human donor in good health. The chain has TRBV5-1 and TRBJ2-3, with no clear D. For the CDR3, the DNA is TGCGCCAGCAGCTTAAATAGAGATACGCAGTATTTT. Its protein is CASSLNRDTQYF.